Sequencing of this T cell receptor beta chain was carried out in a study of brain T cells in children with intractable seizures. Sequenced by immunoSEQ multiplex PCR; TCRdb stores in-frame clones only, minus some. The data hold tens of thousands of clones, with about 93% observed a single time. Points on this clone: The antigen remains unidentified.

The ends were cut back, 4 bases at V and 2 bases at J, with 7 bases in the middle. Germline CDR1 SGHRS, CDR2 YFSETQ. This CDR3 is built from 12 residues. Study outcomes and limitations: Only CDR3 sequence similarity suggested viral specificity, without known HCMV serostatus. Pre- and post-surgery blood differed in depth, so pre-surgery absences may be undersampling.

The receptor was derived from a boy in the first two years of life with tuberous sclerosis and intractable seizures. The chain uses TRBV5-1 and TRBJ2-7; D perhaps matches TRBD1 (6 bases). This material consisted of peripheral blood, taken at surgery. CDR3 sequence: CASSRDTYEQYF. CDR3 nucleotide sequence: TGCGCCAGCAGCCGGGACACCTACGAGCAGTACTTC.